This TCR beta chain emerged from a study of response to subunit inactivated influenza vaccine. This clonotype has more than one count but fewer than ten. TCRdb re-derived calls from the RT-PCR reads in MiXCR, one entry per CDR3 protein. Here the sample spans fewer than 750,000 distinct CDR3 sequences, less than 15% being singletons. V lost 4 bases, J lost 6 bases, and 11 bases lay in between. The germline CDR1 and CDR2 sequences are DFQATT and SNEGSKA (reference sequence). This CDR3 contains 12 residues. The input for sequencing was PBMCs from blood, taken roughly 12 days after vaccination. The chain joins TRBV20-1 to TRBJ2-3; D is unclear. The receptor was derived from a man aged 50-59 years who received an inactivated influenza vaccine. CDR3 in amino acids: CSATAQGDTQYF. The CDR3 DNA reads TGCAGTGCTACCGCCCAAGGGGATACGCAGTATTTT.